This T cell receptor beta chain is from a study of CD8 T cells in ankylosing spondylitis. Overall study results and limits: A TCR beta motif of roughly 8 highly homologous variants appeared characteristic of ankylosing spondylitis blood. Enrichment of disease-linked clones was reportedly significant in matched ankylosing spondylitis synovial fluid.

This clonotype has only a few counts. Its antigen is unidentified. Germline CDR1 and CDR2: SGHRS and YFSETQ. The CDR3 length is 16 residues. V lost 1 base, J lost 1 base, and 12 bases lay in between. TCRdb re-called the 5' RACE reads through MiXCR, storing one row per CDR3 protein. The sample holds more than 300,000 distinct CDR3 sequences, approximately 10% seen once. V gene TRBV5-1 combines with J gene TRBJ1-3; possible D gene TRBD1, 6 bases. The sequence came from a female donor with ankylosing spondylitis or in good health (not recorded which). The sample comprised blood, either unsorted or a sorted T cell fraction (not recorded which). This chain's CDR3 is CASSLWGLGSGNTIYF. Written as DNA, the CDR3 is TGCGCCAGCAGCTTGTGGGGGCTTGGATCTGGAAACACCATATATTTT. The full variable domain, with the rest looked up from reference TRBV5-1 and TRBJ1-3, is KAGVTQTPRYLIKTRGQQVTLSCSPISGHRSVSWYQQTPGQGLQFLFEYFSETQRNKGNFPGRFSGRQFSNSRSEMNVSTLELGDSALYLCASSLWGLGSGNTIYFGEGSWLTVV.